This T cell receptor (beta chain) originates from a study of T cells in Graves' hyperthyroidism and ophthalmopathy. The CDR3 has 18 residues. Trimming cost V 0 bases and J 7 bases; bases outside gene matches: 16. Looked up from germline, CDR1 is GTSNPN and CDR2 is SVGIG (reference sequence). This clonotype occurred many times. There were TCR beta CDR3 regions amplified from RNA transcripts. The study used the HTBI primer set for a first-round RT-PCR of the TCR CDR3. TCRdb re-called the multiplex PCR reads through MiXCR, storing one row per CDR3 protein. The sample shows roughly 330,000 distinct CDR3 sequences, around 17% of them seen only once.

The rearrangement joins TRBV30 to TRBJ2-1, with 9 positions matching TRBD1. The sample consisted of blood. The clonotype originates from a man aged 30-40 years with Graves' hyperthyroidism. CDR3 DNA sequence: TGTGCCTGGAGTGTACGAGCCGGGACAGGGTATGCAAAGAATGAGCAGTTCTTC. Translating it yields CAWSVRAGTGYAKNEQFF.